This T cell receptor (beta chain) was captured by sequencing in a study of regulatory T cells in long-lasting Graves disease. Time point specified: newly diagnosed GD, antithyroid drugs for less than 3 months. From RNA extracted from PBMCs, the TCR library was made. Building the TCR beta libraries relied on iRepertoire HTBI primers, and CDR3 regions underwent Arm-PCR. Using its own MiXCR run on the multiplex PCR reads, TCRdb lists one record per CDR3 protein. The top ten clones hold around 9.3% of a sample with about 500,000 distinct CDR3 sequences, 12% of them seen once. This clonotype was found a few times. Trimming cost V 5 bases and J 3 bases, with 28 bases left between them. The germline V gene has CDR1 SGHTA and CDR2 FQGNSA. CDR3 length: 19 residues. Another study also made use of these data, one on T cells in Graves' hyperthyroidism and ophthalmopathy.

The gene calls are TRBV7-2 and TRBJ1-2; D is perhaps TRBD1 (6 bases). The source was peripheral blood mononuclear cells (PBMCs), collected at new diagnosis, from a patient treated with antithyroid drugs. This sequence originates from a woman in her thirties with Graves disease. The CDR3 bases are TGTGCCAGCAGCCATCCAAACAGGGTATTGAGTGGGGTCCACTATGGCTACACCTTC. Its protein is CASSHPNRVLSGVHYGYTF.